This T cell receptor (beta chain) originates from a study of cytomegalovirus exposure and HLA in healthy donors. Study-wide findings and caveats: Later examination showed HLA-associated TCR beta chains had greater clonal expansion than equally common others. Several of the most significant clusters appeared linked to common viral pathogens, based on a later analysis.

The CDR3 totals 14 residues. CDR1 and CDR2 (germline): SGDLS, YYNGEE. V gave up 4 bases and J gave up 8 bases, with 13 bases separating them. Comments on this clone: Its antigen remains unidentified.

Both 60 Vbeta primers and 13 Jbeta primers went into the PCR. Only in-frame clones appear in the TCRdb table, and some are missing; sequencing was by immunoSEQ multiplex PCR. The sample comprises roughly 31,000 clones, about 66% of which are singletons, and more than 40% rests with the top ten. The material sequenced was PBMCs. This TCR derives from a male donor in good health and CMV-seropositive. The chain recombines TRBV9 with TRBJ1-6; possibly TRBD1 for D (5 bases). The DNA of the CDR3 is TGTGCCAGCAGCCCCCCGGGGGAGCATTCACCCCTCCACTTT. This encodes CASSPPGEHSPLHF.